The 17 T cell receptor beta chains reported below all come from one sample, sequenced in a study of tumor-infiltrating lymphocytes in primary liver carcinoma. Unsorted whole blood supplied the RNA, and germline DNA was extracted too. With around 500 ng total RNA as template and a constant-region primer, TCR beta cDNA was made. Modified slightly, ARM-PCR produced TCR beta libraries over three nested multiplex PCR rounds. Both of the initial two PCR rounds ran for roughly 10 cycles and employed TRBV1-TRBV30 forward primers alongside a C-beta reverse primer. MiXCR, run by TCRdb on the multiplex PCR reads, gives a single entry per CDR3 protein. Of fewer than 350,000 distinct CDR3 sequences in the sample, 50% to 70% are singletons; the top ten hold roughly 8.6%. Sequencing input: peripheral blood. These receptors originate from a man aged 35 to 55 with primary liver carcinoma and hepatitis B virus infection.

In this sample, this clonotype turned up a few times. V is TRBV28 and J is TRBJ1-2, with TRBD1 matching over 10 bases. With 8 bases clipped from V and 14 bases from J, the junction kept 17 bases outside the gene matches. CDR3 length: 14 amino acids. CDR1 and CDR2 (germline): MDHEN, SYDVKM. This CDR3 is CASLSQTGGRSRTF. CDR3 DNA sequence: TGTGCCAGCCTCAGTCAGACAGGGGGCAGGTCGAGAACCTTC.

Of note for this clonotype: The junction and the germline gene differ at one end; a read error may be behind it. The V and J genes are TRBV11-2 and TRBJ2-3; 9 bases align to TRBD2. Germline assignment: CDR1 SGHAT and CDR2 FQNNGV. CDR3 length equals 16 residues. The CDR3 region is CTSSFGTSRFTDTQYF. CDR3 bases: TGTACCAGCAGCTTCGGGACTAGCAGATTCACAGATACGCAGTATTTT.

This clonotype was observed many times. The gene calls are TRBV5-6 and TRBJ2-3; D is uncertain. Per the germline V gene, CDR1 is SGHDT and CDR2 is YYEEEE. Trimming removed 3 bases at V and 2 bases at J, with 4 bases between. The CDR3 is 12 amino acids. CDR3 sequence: CASSSPTDTQYF. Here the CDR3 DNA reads TGTGCCAGCAGCTCCCCCACAGATACGCAGTATTTT.

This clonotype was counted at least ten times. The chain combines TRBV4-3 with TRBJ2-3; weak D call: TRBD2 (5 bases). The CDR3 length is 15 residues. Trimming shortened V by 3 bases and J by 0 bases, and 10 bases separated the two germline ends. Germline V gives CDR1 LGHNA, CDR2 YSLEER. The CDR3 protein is CASSHQRSSTDTQYF. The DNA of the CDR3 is TGCGCCAGCAGCCACCAGCGGAGTAGCACAGATACGCAGTATTTT.

CDR3 amino acids: CASSLVSGQRTDTQYF. CDR3 DNA sequence: TGTGCCAGCAGTTTAGTGTCTGGACAGCGCACAGATACGCAGTATTTT. This chain joins TRBV12-3 or TRBV12-4 and TRBJ2-3; the D gene is possibly TRBD1 (6 bases). This CDR3 region has 16 residues. Trimming shortened V by 1 base and J by 1 base, and 12 bases separated the two germline ends.

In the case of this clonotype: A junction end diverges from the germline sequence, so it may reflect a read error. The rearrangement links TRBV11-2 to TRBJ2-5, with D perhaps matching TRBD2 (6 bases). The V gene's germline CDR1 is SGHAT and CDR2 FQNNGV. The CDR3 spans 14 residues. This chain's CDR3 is CANSGPTLGETQYF. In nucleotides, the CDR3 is TGTGCCAACAGCGGGCCCACCCTCGGGGAGACCCAGTACTTC.

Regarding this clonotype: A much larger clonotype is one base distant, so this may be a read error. The chain's CDR3 is CSVWDRGGTEAFF. The CDR3 nucleotides read TGCAGCGTTTGGGACAGGGGAGGCACTGAAGCTTTCTTT. The gene calls are TRBV29-1 and TRBJ1-1, with 10 positions matching TRBD1. Germline loops: CDR1 SQVTM, CDR2 ANQGSEA. The CDR3 runs 13 residues. Germline trimming cut 5 bases from V and 4 bases from J; bases unmatched to any gene: 4.

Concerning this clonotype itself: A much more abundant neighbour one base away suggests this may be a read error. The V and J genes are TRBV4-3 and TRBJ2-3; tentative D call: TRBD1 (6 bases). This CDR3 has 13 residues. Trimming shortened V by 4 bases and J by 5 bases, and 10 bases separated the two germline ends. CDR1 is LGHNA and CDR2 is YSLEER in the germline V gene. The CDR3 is CASSPKTGDTQYF. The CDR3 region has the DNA TGCGCCAGCAGCCCGAAGACAGGAGATACGCAGTATTTT.

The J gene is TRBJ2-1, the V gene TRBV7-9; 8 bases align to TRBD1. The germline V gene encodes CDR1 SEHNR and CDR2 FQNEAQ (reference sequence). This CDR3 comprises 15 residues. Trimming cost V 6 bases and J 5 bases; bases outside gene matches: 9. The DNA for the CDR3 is TGTGCCAGCAGTCGTCCCGGGACAGGAAACAATGAGCAGTTCTTC. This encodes CASSRPGTGNNEQFF.

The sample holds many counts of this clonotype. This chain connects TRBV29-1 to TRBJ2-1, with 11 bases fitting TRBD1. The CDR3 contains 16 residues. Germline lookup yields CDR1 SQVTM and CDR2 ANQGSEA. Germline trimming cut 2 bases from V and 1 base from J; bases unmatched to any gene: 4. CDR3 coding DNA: TGCAGCGTTGAACCGGGGACAGGGGGGTCCTACAATGAGCAGTTCTTC. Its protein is CSVEPGTGGSYNEQFF.

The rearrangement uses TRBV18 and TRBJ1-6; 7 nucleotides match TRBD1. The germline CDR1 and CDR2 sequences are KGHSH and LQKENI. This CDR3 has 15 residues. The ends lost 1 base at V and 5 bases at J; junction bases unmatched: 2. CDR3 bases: TGTGCCAGCTCACCACAGGGGGCCGATAATTCACCCCTCCACTTT. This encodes CASSPQGADNSPLHF.

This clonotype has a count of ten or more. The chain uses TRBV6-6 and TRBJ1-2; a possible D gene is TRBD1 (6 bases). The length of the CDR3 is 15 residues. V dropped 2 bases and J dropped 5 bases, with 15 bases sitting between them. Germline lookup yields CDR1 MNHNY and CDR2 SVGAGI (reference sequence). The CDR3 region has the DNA TGTGCCAGCAGTTACAAGGGCCCAGGGGAGTATGGCTACACCTTC. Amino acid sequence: CASSYKGPGEYGYTF.

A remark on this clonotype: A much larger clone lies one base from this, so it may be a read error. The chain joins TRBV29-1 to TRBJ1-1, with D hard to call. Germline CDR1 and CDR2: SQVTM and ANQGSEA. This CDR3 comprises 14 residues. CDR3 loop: CNVAVTSLDTEAFF. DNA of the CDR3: TGCAACGTGGCCGTGACTTCTCTGGACACTGAAGCTTTCTTT.

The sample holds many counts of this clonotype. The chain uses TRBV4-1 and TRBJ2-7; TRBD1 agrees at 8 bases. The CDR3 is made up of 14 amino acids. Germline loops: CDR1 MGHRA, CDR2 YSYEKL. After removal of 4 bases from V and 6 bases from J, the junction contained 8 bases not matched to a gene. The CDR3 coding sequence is TGCGCCAGCAGCCCCCGGACAGGGCTAGGCGAGCAGTACTTC. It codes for CASSPRTGLGEQYF.

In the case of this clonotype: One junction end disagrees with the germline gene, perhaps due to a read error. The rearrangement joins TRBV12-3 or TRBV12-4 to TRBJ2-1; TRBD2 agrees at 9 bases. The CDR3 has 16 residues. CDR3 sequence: CAGSRIGTSFYNEQFF. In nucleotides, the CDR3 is TGTGCCGGCAGCCGCATCGGGACTAGCTTCTACAATGAGCAGTTCTTC.

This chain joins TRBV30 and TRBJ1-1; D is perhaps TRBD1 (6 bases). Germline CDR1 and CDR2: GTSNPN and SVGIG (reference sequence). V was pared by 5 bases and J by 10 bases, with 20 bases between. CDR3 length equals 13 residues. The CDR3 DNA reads TGTGCCTGGCTGAGGGGGTTTTACAGTGCAGCTTTCTTT. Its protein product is CAWLRGFYSAAFF.

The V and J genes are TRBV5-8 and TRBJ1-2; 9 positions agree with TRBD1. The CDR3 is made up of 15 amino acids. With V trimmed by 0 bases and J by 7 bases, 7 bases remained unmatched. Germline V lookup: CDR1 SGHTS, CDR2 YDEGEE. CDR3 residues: CASSLDRGQGTGYTF. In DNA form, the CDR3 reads TGTGCCAGCAGCTTGGATAGGGGACAGGGAACTGGCTACACCTTC.